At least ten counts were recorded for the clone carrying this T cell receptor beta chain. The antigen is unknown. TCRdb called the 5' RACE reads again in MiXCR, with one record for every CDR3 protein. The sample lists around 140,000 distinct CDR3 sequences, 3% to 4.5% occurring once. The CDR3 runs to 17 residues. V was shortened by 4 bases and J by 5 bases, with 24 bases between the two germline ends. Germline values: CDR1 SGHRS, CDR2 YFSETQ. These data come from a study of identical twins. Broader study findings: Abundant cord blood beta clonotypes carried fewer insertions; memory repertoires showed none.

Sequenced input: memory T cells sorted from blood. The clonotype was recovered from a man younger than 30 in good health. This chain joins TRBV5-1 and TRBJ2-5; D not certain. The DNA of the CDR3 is TGCGCCAGCAGCAACGCTAAAGCCGGCCTGGCTGGGGAGACCCAGTACTTC. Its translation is CASSNAKAGLAGETQYF.